This is a list of T cell receptor beta chains from one sample in a study of blood T cell repertoires in COVID-19. Clones were sequenced by immunoSEQ multiplex PCR, and TCRdb holds only the in-frame ones, with some missing. The sample shows 250,000 to 350,000 clones, around nine tenths of them seen only once. The specimen was PBMCs or T cells enriched from blood (not recorded which). The source is a woman aged 40 to 55 who had recovered from COVID-19. CDR3s include the opening cysteine and the closing phenylalanine or tryptophan. A D gene is named only where the DNA matches it firmly. Clone size appears in some rows only: once, few, many, or a class for an expanded clone.

V: TRBV15
size: once
J: TRBJ2-3
D: .
DNA: TGTGCCACCAGCAATCAGGGGAGCGGGGGCACAGATACGCAGTATTTT
CDR3: CATSNQGSGGTDTQYF

V: TRBV24-1
size: .
J: TRBJ2-5
D: TRBD1
DNA: TGTGCCACCAGTGACCCGACCTACAGGGGCAATGGAGAGACCCAGTACTTC
CDR3: CATSDPTYRGNGETQYF

V: TRBV7-2
size: once
J: TRBJ2-2
D: TRBD2
DNA: TGTGCCAGCAGCTTAGCCCGGGGGGCCGGGGAGCTGTTTTTT
CDR3: CASSLARGAGELFF

V: TRBV11-2
size: .
J: TRBJ2-7
D: TRBD1
DNA: TGTGCCAGCAGCTTAGTAGGGGGACAGGGCTACGAGCAGTACTTC
CDR3: CASSLVGGQGYEQYF

V: TRBV7-2
size: .
J: TRBJ2-1
D: TRBD2
DNA: TGTGCCAGCAGCCTTAGCGGGAGCTCCTACAATGAGCAGTTCTTC
CDR3: CASSLSGSSYNEQFF

V: TRBV18
size: .
J: TRBJ2-1
D: TRBD1
DNA: TGTGCCAGCTCACAACGACAGGGGGCGCGGGAGCAGTTCTTC
CDR3: CASSQRQGAREQFF

V: TRBV7-2
size: .
J: TRBJ2-5
D: TRBD2
DNA: TGTGCCAGCAGCCCACGGAAACAAGCGGGAGGGGGTTGGGAGACCCAGTACTTC
CDR3: CASSPRKQAGGGWETQYF

V: TRBV4-2
size: .
J: TRBJ2-7
D: TRBD1
DNA: TGTGCCAGCAGCCAAGCCCCACCCTCGACAGGGGTGGGGGAGCAGTACTTC
CDR3: CASSQAPPSTGVGEQYF

V: TRBV6-5
size: .
J: TRBJ1-5
D: TRBD1
DNA: TGTGCCAGCAGTTACTCGTCCAGGGGGACGAATCAGCCCCAGCATTTT
CDR3: CASSYSSRGTNQPQHF

V: TRBV19
size: .
J: TRBJ1-1
D: .
DNA: TGTGCCAGTAGTATAGTTGCGGCAGATATGAACACTGAAGCTTTCTTT
CDR3: CASSIVAADMNTEAFF

V: TRBV2
size: .
J: TRBJ1-1
D: .
DNA: TGTGCCAGCAGTACCGGGACACTTAACACTGAAGCTTTCTTT
CDR3: CASSTGTLNTEAFF

V: TRBV2
size: .
J: TRBJ2-7
D: TRBD1
DNA: TGTGCCAGCAGTTGGACAGGTCAACTCTACGAAGAGCAGTACTTC
CDR3: CASSWTGQLYEEQYF

V: TRBV7-2
size: .
J: TRBJ1-5
D: TRBD1
DNA: TGTGCCAGCAGCTATCGGACAGGGCGAGATCAGCCCCAGCATTTT
CDR3: CASSYRTGRDQPQHF

V: TRBV19
size: .
J: TRBJ1-4
D: TRBD1
DNA: TGTGCCAGTAGCAACCGGGACAGGGGGGATGAAAAACTGTTTTTT
CDR3: CASSNRDRGDEKLFF

V: TRBV7-2
size: once
J: TRBJ2-1
D: .
DNA: TGTGCCAGCACTATTGGGCTGCCGCATGAGCAGTTCTTC
CDR3: CASTIGLPHEQFF

V: TRBV9
size: .
J: TRBJ2-7
D: TRBD1
DNA: TGTGCCAGCAGCGTGGGACAGGCACCCTACGAGCAGTACTTC
CDR3: CASSVGQAPYEQYF

V: TRBV6-5
size: .
J: TRBJ1-2
D: TRBD1
DNA: TGTGCCAGCACCCGGACAGGAGGGTATGGCTACACCTTC
CDR3: CASTRTGGYGYTF

V: TRBV29-1
size: .
J: TRBJ1-4
D: .
DNA: TGCAGCGTTGGAGGGCGGTCTAATGAAAAACTGTTTTTT
CDR3: CSVGGRSNEKLFF

V: TRBV21-1
size: .
J: TRBJ2-7
D: .
DNA: TGTGCCAGCAGCCGATGCCTTCCGGGACTAGCGGGAGAAGGGCAGTACTTC
CDR3: CASSRCLPGLAGEGQYF

V: TRBV15
size: .
J: TRBJ1-3
D: TRBD1
DNA: TGTGCCACCAGCACGACAGGGGGAAACACCATATATTTT
CDR3: CATSTTGGNTIYF

V: TRBV28
size: .
J: TRBJ1-1
D: .
DNA: TGTGCCAGCAGTCGCGGTGGTACGGACACTGAAGCTTTCTTT
CDR3: CASSRGGTDTEAFF

V: TRBV6-2/TRBV6-3
size: .
J: TRBJ1-1
D: TRBD1
DNA: TGTGCCAGCAGTCCCCGGGGACAGGGTGGAACTGAAGCTTTCTTT
CDR3: CASSPRGQGGTEAFF